Detailed here is one T cell receptor (beta chain). Distinct nucleotide sequences in the sample also encode this CDR3. The data were obtained in a study of blood T cell repertoires in COVID-19. As for the study in general: COVID-19 samples, acute and convalescent, were from the United States, Italy and Spain. From T cells, B-cell-depleted T cells, or PBMCs came the material, which was cDNA or gDNA.

Generated by immunoSEQ multiplex PCR, the TCRdb table keeps only in-frame clones and is missing some. The sample contains 270,000 or so clones, around 90% of which appear only once. This CDR3 is 16 amino acids long. With 1 base clipped from V and 1 base from J, the junction kept 2 bases outside the gene matches. Germline CDR1 and CDR2: SGHTA and FQGNSA. This TCR came from a woman aged 40 to 55 who had recovered from COVID-19. The sequenced sample consisted of peripheral blood. The V gene is TRBV7-2, the J gene TRBJ2-3; 10 positions match TRBD2. CDR3 bases: TGTGCCAGCAGCTTAGGAGGACTAGCGGGCACAGATACGCAGTATTTT. It yields the protein CASSLGGLAGTDTQYF.